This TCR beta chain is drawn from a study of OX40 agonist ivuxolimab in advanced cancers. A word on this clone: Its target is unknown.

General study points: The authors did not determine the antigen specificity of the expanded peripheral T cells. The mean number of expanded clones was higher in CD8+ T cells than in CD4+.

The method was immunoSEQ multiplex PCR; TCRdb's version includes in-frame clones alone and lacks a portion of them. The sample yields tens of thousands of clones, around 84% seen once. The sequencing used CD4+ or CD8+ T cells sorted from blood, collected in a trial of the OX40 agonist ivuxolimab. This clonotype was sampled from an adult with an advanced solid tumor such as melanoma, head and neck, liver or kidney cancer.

The CDR3 nucleotides read TGCGCCAGCAGCTTGGGCAGGGCGAACACCGGGGAGCTGTTTTTT. It specifies CASSLGRANTGELFF. The rearrangement uses TRBV5-1 and TRBJ2-2, with a tentative D call TRBD1 (5 bases). Trimming removed 0 bases from V and 0 bases from J, with 6 bases in between. The CDR3 sequence is 15 residues long. Germline V gene lookup returns CDR1 SGHRS and CDR2 YFSETQ.